These T cell receptor beta chains were read from a single sample in a study of shared clonotypes between healthy human individuals. The repertoire was sequenced with immunoSEQ multiplex PCR; TCRdb's copy has only in-frame clones and lacks some. The repertoire has some 740,000 clones, about 92% of them found once; the top ten carry approximately 25%. Sequencing was performed on naive CD8+ T cells sorted from blood. These receptors were obtained from a man aged 30-40 years in good health. Each CDR3 is given with its conserved first and last residue. A D gene is named only where the DNA matches it firmly.

v_call: TRBV5-1
d_call: -
j_call: TRBJ2-2
cdr3_aa: CASSLGDLTGELFF

v_call: TRBV11-2
d_call: -
j_call: TRBJ2-7
cdr3_aa: CASRLGHPYEQYF

v_call: TRBV6-1
d_call: TRBD1
j_call: TRBJ2-7
cdr3_aa: CASTRQGASSYEQYF

v_call: TRBV6-1
d_call: TRBD1
j_call: TRBJ1-1
cdr3_aa: CASRGQLDPEAFF

v_call: TRBV18
d_call: TRBD1
j_call: TRBJ2-6
cdr3_aa: CASEGAQGDSGANVLTF

v_call: TRBV27
d_call: -
j_call: TRBJ2-5
cdr3_aa: CASSPSSPVMGTQYF

v_call: TRBV5-1
d_call: -
j_call: TRBJ1-5
cdr3_aa: CASSLKGSPSNQPQHF

v_call: TRBV5-6
d_call: TRBD2
j_call: TRBJ2-7
cdr3_aa: CASSPGLAETYEQYF

v_call: TRBV10-3
d_call: TRBD2
j_call: TRBJ2-7
cdr3_aa: CAISGGTSGATYEQYF

v_call: TRBV9
d_call: -
j_call: TRBJ1-2
cdr3_aa: CASSAGGTVYYGYTF

v_call: TRBV7-9
d_call: TRBD1
j_call: TRBJ1-2
cdr3_aa: CASSPALGAGGRGYTF

v_call: TRBV4-1
d_call: TRBD1
j_call: TRBJ1-2
cdr3_aa: CASSQKGGQIHYGYTF

v_call: TRBV5-4
d_call: -
j_call: TRBJ2-1
cdr3_aa: CASTVERASYNEQFF